This T cell receptor beta chain was recorded in a study of T cells after yellow fever vaccination. Study outcomes and limitations: The bulk population could contribute abundant contaminating clonotypes to FACS-sorted repertoires. Reappearing after the booster were most of the clones from primary vaccination (around 96% CD4, roughly 86% CD8).

TCR cDNA, made by 5'RACE template switching, carried an added universal primer site and UMIs. TCRdb re-called the 5' RACE reads through MiXCR, storing one row per CDR3 protein. The data show roughly 150,000 distinct CDR3 sequences, 7% to 9% seen once. This clonotype was seen many times. What it binds is unknown. The CDR3 is 14 amino acids. V lost 8 bases and J lost 5; bases outside the gene matches: 6. Germline lookup yields CDR1 MDHEN and CDR2 SYDVKM. The genes are TRBV28 and TRBJ2-5; 12 nucleotides line up with TRBD2. Here the sequenced sample was CD4+ T cells sorted from PBMCs, taken 5 days after the yellow fever booster vaccination. The clonotype was recovered from a young man who received the YFV17D yellow fever vaccine. CDR3 protein: CASLPSGRGETQYF. CDR3 in DNA: TGTGCCAGCCTTCCTAGCGGGAGGGGGGAGACCCAGTACTTC.